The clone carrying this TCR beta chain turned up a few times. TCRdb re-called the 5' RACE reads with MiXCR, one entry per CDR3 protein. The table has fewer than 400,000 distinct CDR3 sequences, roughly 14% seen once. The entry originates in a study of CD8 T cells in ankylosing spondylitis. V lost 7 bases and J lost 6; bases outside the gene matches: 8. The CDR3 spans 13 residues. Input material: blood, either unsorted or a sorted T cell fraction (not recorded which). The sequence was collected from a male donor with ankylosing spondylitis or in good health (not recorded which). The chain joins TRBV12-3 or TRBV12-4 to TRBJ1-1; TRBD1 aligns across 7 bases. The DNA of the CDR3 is TGTGCCAGCACCCGGGACAGCGGGCCTGAAGCTTTCTTT. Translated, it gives CASTRDSGPEAFF.